This passage covers 9 T cell receptor beta chains from one sample sequenced in a study of human T cells and chemical hapten exposure. TCRdb re-called the RACE reads through MiXCR, storing one row per CDR3 protein. The sample lists tens of thousands of distinct CDR3 sequences, approximately 10% occurring once. The time point here: patch test 2, 6 weeks after DPC sensitization. The treatment here: therapeutic diphenylcyclopropenone sensitization with weekly scalp DPC. Sequencing was performed on whole blood, taken in connection with sensitization to the hapten diphenylcyclopropenone (DPC). Source of these receptors: a woman aged 45-59 years with alopecia areata. Some clones in this sample may be carry-over from other donors' samples.

This clonotype came up many times. This sequence joins TRBV3-1 and TRBJ2-7; the D gene is possibly TRBD2 (6 bases). V dropped 0 bases and J dropped 4 bases, with 13 bases sitting between them. The V gene's germline CDR1 is LGHDT and CDR2 YNNKEL (reference sequence). CDR3 length: 15 residues. The CDR3 spells CASSQDVLRGYEQYF. The CDR3 region has the DNA TGTGCCAGCAGCCAAGATGTGCTTCGGGGGTACGAGCAGTACTTC.

This clonotype was detected many times. The CDR3: CASSLSQPSSQHF. The CDR3 bases are TGTGCCAGCAGCTTAAGCCAGCCTAGCTCCCAGCATTTT. The rearrangement uses TRBV7-9 and TRBJ1-5; D gene unclear. Trimming shortened V by 2 bases and J by 11 bases, and 13 bases separated the two germline ends. From germline, CDR1 is SEHNR and CDR2 FQNEAQ (reference sequence). CDR3 length: 13 residues.

There are many counts of this clonotype. The chain uses TRBV5-8 and TRBJ1-2; D might be TRBD1 (5 bases). The CDR3 is 14 amino acids. V lost 0 bases to trimming and J lost 4 bases, with 10 bases between them. The germline CDR1 and CDR2 sequences are SGHTS and YDEGEE. The CDR3 spells CASSLGPGTYGYTF. The CDR3 nucleotides are TGTGCCAGCAGCTTGGGTCCGGGGACCTATGGCTACACCTTC.

This clonotype was recorded many times. The V gene is TRBV5-1, the J gene TRBJ1-1; perhaps TRBD1 as D (5 bases). CDR3 length: 14 residues. Trimming shortened V by 2 bases and J by 1 base, and 9 bases separated the two germline ends. CDR1 SGHRS and CDR2 YFSETQ come from the germline V gene. The CDR3 is CASSLRQTNTEAFF. The CDR3, as DNA: TGCGCCAGCAGCTTAAGACAGACGAACACTGAAGCTTTCTTT.

This clonotype has only a few counts. In DNA form, the CDR3 reads TGTGCCAGCAGCCCCGCTGGTGGGAGAGGCCCCGAGCAGTACTTC. This translates into CASSPAGGRGPEQYF. The chain combines TRBV3-1 with TRBJ2-7, with D possibly being TRBD2 (5 bases). The CDR3 runs 15 residues. V was trimmed by 4 bases and J by 6 bases, leaving 19 bases between them. The germline V gene encodes CDR1 LGHDT and CDR2 YNNKEL (reference sequence).

The sample holds many counts of this clonotype. This sequence joins TRBV5-1 and TRBJ2-7, with 8 bases lining up with TRBD1. The CDR3 sequence is 13 residues long. Germline loops: CDR1 SGHRS, CDR2 YFSETQ. With 4 bases clipped from V and 8 bases from J, the junction kept 8 bases outside the gene matches. DNA for the CDR3: TGCGCCAGCAGCCAAGGACAGGGTGGAAAGCAGTACTTC. This codes for CASSQGQGGKQYF.

Many counts were recorded for this clonotype. This sequence joins TRBV18 and TRBJ1-1; D gene uncertain. The CDR3 sequence is 16 residues long. V lost 5 bases and J 1 base, leaving 17 bases between the germline ends. CDR1 is KGHSH and CDR2 is LQKENI in the germline V gene. The CDR3 spells CASSVSFRGRNTEAFF. CDR3 nucleotides: TGTGCCAGCTCAGTATCTTTTCGGGGTAGGAACACTGAAGCTTTCTTT.

This clonotype has a count of ten or more. The rearrangement joins TRBV7-6 to TRBJ2-7, with TRBD2 matching over 7 bases. V dropped 2 bases and J dropped 7; count of bases not matched to a gene: 11. From germline, CDR1 is SGHVS and CDR2 FNYEAQ. The CDR3 consists of 15 residues. CDR3 residues: CASSLRGGSSKEQYF. The CDR3 DNA follows: TGTGCCAGCAGCTTACGGGGCGGGAGTTCGAAAGAGCAGTACTTC.

This clonotype has at least ten counts. V and J are TRBV13 and TRBJ2-5; 14 bases are shared with TRBD2. This CDR3 has 15 amino acids. Germline CDR1 is PRHDT and CDR2 is FYEKMQ (reference sequence). V shed 5 bases and J 4 bases; nucleotides not matched to a gene: 3. DNA for the CDR3: TGTGCCAGCAGCCTGACTAGCGGGAGGGGAGAGACCCAGTACTTC. Amino acids: CASSLTSGRGETQYF.